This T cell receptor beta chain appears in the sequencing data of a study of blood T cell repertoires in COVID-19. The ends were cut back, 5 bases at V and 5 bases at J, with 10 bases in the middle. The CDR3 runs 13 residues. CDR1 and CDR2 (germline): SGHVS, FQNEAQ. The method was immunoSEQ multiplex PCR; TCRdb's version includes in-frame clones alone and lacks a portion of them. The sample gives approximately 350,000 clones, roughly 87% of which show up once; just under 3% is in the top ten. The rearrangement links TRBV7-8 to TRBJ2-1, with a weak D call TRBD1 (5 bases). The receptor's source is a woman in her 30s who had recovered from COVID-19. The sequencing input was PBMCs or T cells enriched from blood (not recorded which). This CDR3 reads CASSRLGDNEQFF. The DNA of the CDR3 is TGTGCCAGCAGCCGGCTAGGGGACAATGAGCAGTTCTTC.